One sample yielded the 7 T cell receptor beta chains listed below, sequenced in a study of regulatory T cells in long-lasting Graves disease. Library construction for TCR beta used iRepertoire HTBI primers and Arm-PCR of CDR3 regions. TCRdb analysed the multiplex PCR reads with MiXCR anew, one entry per CDR3 protein. The sample consists of a few hundred thousand distinct CDR3 sequences, about a quarter of them appearing once. As for time point: persistent/refractory GD, antithyroid drugs over 5 years with positive TRAb. After RNA was extracted from PBMCs, the TCR library was made from it. The sequencing here drew on peripheral blood mononuclear cells (PBMCs), taken when the disease was refractory, from a patient treated with antithyroid drugs. All receptors derive from a female donor with Graves disease.

This clonotype was counted ten times or more. The gene calls are TRBV20-1 and TRBJ1-1; D gene ambiguous. Between the trimmed V and J ends, which lost 1 base and 5 bases, there was a span of 11 bases. Germline CDR1 DFQATT, CDR2 SNEGSKA (reference sequence). This CDR3 region has 13 residues. CDR3 residues: CSARGLSGTEAFF. The CDR3 DNA reads TGCAGTGCTAGAGGACTCTCGGGGACTGAAGCTTTCTTT.

This clonotype showed up just a few times. The chain joins TRBV7-2 to TRBJ2-5, with 11 bases that match TRBD1. The CDR3 has 16 amino acids. The ends lost 0 bases at V and 4 bases at J; junction bases unmatched: 4. Germline loops: CDR1 SGHTA, CDR2 FQGNSA. The CDR3, as DNA: TGTGCCAGCAGCTTAGCGGGACAGGGGGTCGGAGAGACCCAGTACTTC. This translates into CASSLAGQGVGETQYF.

This clonotype occurred a few times. The rearrangement joins TRBV6-5 to TRBJ2-5; weak D call: TRBD1 (6 bases). From germline, CDR1 is MNHEY and CDR2 SVGAGI. CDR3 length equals 15 residues. Between the trimmed V and J ends, which lost 0 bases and 7 bases, there was a span of 15 bases. As DNA, the CDR3 is TGTGCCAGCAGTTACTCGCCCGCAGGGGACGCGACCCAGTACTTC. It is translated as CASSYSPAGDATQYF.

This clonotype was recorded at least ten times. The V gene is TRBV2, the J gene TRBJ1-1, with 7 bases fitting TRBD1. The CDR3 runs 13 residues. Per germline, CDR1 SNHLY and CDR2 FYNNEI. V was pared by 6 bases and J by 4 bases, with 5 bases of the junction left unmatched. In DNA, the CDR3 is TGTGCCAGCAGGAGGGACAGTTCCACTGAAGCTTTCTTT. Translating it yields CASRRDSSTEAFF.

The chain combines TRBV27 with TRBJ1-5; unclear D gene. CDR3 length equals 12 residues. V was trimmed by 3 bases and J by 8 bases, leaving 8 bases between them. Per the germline V gene, CDR1 is MNHEY and CDR2 is SMNVEV (reference sequence). The chain's CDR3 is CASSFKGKPQHF. CDR3 DNA: TGTGCCAGCAGTTTTAAGGGTAAGCCCCAGCATTTT.

CDR3 loop: CASSLVSGWATDTQYF. CDR3 sequence (DNA): TGTGCCAGCAGCTTAGTATCCGGGTGGGCAACAGATACGCAGTATTTT. The chain uses TRBV7-2 and TRBJ2-3, with D unresolved. The length of the CDR3 is 16 residues. Trimming pared 1 base from V and 3 bases from J, leaving 14 bases between. Germline CDR1 is SGHTA and CDR2 is FQGNSA.

This clonotype has more than one count but fewer than ten. The V and J genes are TRBV6-1 and TRBJ2-7, with D possibly TRBD2 on 6 matching bases. The germline CDR1 and CDR2 sequences are MNHNS and SASEGT. CDR3 length equals 15 residues. The ends were cut back, 4 bases at V and 7 bases at J, with 20 bases in the middle. The DNA for the CDR3 is TGTGCCAGCAGTGGTGGGACTTCCCCCTTGGGAGAGCAGTACTTC. Residues: CASSGGTSPLGEQYF.